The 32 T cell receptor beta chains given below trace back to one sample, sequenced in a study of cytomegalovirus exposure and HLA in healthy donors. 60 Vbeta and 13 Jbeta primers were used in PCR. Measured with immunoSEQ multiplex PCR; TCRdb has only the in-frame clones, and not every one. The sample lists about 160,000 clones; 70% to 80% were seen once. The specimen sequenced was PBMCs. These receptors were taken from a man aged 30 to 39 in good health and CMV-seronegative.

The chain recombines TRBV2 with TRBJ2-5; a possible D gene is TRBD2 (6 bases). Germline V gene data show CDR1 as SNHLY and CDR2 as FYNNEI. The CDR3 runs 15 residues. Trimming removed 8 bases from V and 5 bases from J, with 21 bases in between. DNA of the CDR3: TGTGCCAGCGGGCCCGCGGGGAGTTACACGGAGACCCAGTACTTC. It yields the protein CASGPAGSYTETQYF.

CDR3 loop: CASSLGQGYEQYF. CDR3 nucleotide sequence: TGCGCCAGCAGCTTGGGACAGGGCTACGAGCAGTACTTC. This sequence joins TRBV4-3 and TRBJ2-7; 9 nucleotides agree with TRBD1. The CDR3 length is 13 residues. The junction had 2 bases not matched to a gene; V was cut back by 5 bases and J by 3 bases. Germline CDR1 is LGHNA and CDR2 is YSLEER.

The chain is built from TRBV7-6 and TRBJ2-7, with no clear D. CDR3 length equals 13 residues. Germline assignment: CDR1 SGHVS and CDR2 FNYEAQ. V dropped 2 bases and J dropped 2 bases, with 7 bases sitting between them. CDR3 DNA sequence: TGTGCCAGCAGCTTAATTTCCGCCTACGAGCAGTACTTC. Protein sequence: CASSLISAYEQYF.

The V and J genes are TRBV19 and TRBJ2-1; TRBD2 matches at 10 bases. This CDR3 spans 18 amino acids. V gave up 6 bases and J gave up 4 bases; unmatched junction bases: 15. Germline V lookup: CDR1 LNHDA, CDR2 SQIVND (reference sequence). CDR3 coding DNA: TGTGCCAGTAGCCACGAGGGGGCGACTAGCGGGTTTTACAATGAGCAGTTCTTC. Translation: CASSHEGATSGFYNEQFF.

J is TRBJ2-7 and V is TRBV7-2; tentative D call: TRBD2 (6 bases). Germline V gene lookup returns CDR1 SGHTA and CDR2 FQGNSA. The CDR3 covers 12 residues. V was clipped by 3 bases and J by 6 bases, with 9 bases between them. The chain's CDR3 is CASSFGGGEQYF. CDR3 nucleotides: TGTGCCAGCAGCTTCGGGGGAGGCGAGCAGTACTTC.

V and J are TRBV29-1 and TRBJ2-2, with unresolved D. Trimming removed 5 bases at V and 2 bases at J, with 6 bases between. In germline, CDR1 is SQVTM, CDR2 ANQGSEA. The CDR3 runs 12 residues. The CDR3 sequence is CSVLLNTGELFF. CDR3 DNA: TGCAGCGTTCTATTAAACACCGGGGAGCTGTTTTTT.

CDR3 nucleotides: TGCGCCAGCAGCCCTACTGCGGGAGCGACCTACGAGCAGTACTTC. Protein: CASSPTAGATYEQYF. The rearrangement links TRBV5-1 to TRBJ2-7, with TRBD2 matching 7 bases. This CDR3 comprises 15 residues. With V trimmed by 4 bases and J by 2 bases, 9 bases remained unmatched. Per germline, CDR1 SGHRS and CDR2 YFSETQ.

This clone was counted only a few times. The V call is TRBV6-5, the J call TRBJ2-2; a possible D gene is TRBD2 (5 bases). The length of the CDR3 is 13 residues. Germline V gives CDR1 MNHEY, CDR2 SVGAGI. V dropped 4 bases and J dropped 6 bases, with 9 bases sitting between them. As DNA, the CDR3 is TGTGCCAGCAGTTCCCGGCGGGCCGGGGAGCTGTTTTTT. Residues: CASSSRRAGELFF.

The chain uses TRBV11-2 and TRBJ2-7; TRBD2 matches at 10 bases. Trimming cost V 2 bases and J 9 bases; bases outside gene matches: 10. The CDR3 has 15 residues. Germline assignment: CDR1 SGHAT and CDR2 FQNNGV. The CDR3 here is CASSLPAGGPFGQYF. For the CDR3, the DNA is TGTGCCAGCAGCTTACCAGCGGGAGGGCCGTTCGGGCAGTACTTC.

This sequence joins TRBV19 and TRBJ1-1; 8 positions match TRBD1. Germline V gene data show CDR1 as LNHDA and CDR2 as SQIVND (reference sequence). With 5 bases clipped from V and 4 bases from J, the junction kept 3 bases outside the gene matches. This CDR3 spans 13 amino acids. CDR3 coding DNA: TGTGCCAGTAGTCGTACAGGGGGCACTGAAGCTTTCTTT. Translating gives CASSRTGGTEAFF.

The CDR3 DNA follows: TGTGCCAGCAGTTTTGTACGGAGCTCCTACGAGCAGTACTTC. Translating gives CASSFVRSSYEQYF. V usage is TRBV28 and J usage is TRBJ2-7; D unclear. Trimming pared 3 bases from V and 0 bases from J, leaving 9 bases between. The CDR3 length is 14 residues. Germline V gives CDR1 MDHEN, CDR2 SYDVKM.

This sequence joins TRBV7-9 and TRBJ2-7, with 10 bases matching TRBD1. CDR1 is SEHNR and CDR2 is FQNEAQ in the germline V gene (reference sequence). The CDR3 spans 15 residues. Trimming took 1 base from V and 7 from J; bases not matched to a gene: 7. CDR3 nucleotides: TGTGCCAGCAGCTTAGGGGACAGGGGCGAGAGGGAGCAGTACTTC. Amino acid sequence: CASSLGDRGEREQYF. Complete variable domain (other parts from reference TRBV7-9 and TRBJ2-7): DTGVSQNPRHKITKRGQNVTFRCDPISEHNRLYWYRQTLGQGPEFLTYFQNEAQLEKSRLLSDRFSAERPKGSFSTLEIQRTEQGDSAMYLCASSLGDRGEREQYFGPGTRLTVT.

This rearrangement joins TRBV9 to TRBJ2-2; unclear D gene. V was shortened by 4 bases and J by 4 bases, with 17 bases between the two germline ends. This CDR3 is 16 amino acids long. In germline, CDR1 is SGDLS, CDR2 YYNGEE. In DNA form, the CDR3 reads TGTGCCAGCAGCCCTCTGTCCGGGTCGGGCACCGGGGAGCTGTTTTTT. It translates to CASSPLSGSGTGELFF. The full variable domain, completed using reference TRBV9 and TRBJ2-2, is DSGVTQTPKHLITATGQRVTLRCSPRSGDLSVYWYQQSLDQGLQFLIQYYNGEERAKGNILERFSAQQFPDLHSELNLSSLELGDSALYFCASSPLSGSGTGELFFGEGSRLTVL.

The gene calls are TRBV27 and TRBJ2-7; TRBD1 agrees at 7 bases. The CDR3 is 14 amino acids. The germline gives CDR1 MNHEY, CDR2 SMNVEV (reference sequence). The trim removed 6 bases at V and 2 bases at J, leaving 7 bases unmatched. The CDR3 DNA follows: TGTGCCAGCAGCCAAAGGGACAGCCCCTACGAGCAGTACTTC. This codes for CASSQRDSPYEQYF.

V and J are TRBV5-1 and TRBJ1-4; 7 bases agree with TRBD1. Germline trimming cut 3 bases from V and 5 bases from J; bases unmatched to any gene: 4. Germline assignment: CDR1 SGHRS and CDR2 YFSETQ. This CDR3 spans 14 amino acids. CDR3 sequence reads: CASSSGTVNEKLFF. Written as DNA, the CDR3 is TGCGCCAGCAGCTCCGGGACAGTCAATGAAAAACTGTTTTTT. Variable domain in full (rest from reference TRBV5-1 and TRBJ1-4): KAGVTQTPRYLIKTRGQQVTLSCSPISGHRSVSWYQQTPGQGLQFLFEYFSETQRNKGNFPGRFSGRQFSNSRSEMNVSTLELGDSALYLCASSSGTVNEKLFFGSGTQLSVL.

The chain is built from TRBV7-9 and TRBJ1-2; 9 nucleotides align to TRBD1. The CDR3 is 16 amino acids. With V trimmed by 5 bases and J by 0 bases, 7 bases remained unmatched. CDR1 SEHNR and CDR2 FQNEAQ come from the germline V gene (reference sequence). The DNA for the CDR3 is TGTGCCAGCAGCCCAGTCGGGACAGGGACTAACTATGGCTACACCTTC. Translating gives CASSPVGTGTNYGYTF.

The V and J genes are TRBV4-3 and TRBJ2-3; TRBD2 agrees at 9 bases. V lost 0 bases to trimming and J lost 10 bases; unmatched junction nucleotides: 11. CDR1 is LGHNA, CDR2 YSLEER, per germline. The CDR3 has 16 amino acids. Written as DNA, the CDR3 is TGCGCCAGCAGCCAAGATTTGGCTAGCGGGGCCCCTCCGCAGTATTTT. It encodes CASSQDLASGAPPQYF.

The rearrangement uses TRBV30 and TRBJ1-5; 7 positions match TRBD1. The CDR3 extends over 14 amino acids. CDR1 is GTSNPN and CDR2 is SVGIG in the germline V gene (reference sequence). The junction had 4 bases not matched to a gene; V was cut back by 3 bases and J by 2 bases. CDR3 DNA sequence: TGTGCCTGGAGCCAAGGGACAGGCAATCAGCCCCAGCATTTT. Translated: CAWSQGTGNQPQHF.

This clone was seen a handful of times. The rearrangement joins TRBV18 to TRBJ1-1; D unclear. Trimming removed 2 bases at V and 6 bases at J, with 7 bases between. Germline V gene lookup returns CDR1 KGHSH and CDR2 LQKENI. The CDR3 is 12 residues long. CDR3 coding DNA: TGTGCCAGCTCACCAGAGGTCTCTGAAGCTTTCTTT. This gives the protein CASSPEVSEAFF.

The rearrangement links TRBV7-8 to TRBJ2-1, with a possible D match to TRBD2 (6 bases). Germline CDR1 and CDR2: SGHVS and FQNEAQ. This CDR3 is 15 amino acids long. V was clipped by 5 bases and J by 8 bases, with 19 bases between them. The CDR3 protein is CASSTDGGFGDEQFF. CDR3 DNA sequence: TGTGCCAGCAGCACCGATGGGGGGTTCGGCGATGAGCAGTTCTTC.

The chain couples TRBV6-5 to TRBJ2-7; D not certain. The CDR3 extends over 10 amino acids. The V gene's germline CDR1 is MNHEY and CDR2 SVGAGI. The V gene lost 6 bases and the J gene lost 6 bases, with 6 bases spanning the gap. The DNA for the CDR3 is TGTGCCAGCAGGCCACTCGAGCAGTACTTC. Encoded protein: CASRPLEQYF.

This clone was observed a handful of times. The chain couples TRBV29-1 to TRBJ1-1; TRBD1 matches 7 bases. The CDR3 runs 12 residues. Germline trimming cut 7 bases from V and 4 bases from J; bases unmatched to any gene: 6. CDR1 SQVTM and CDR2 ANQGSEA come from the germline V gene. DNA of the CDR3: TGCAGCGCAAGCGGACAGGTCACTGAAGCTTTCTTT. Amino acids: CSASGQVTEAFF.

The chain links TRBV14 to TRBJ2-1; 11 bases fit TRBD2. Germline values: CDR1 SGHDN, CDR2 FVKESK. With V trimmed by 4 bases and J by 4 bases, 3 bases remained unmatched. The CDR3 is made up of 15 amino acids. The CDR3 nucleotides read TGTGCCAGCAGCCTAGCGGGAGGGCATTACAATGAGCAGTTCTTC. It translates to CASSLAGGHYNEQFF.

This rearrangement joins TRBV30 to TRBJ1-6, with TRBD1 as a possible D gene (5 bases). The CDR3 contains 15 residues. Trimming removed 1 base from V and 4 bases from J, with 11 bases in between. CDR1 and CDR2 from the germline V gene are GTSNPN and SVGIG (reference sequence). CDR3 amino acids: CAWSDMTAYNSPLHF. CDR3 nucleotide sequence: TGTGCCTGGAGTGACATGACAGCTTATAATTCACCCCTCCACTTT.

The CDR3: CASSLDAGFPETQYF. The CDR3 DNA is TGTGCCAGCAGTTTAGACGCAGGGTTCCCAGAGACCCAGTACTTC. The chain combines TRBV6-6 with TRBJ2-5; D is perhaps TRBD1 (5 bases). The germline gives CDR1 MNHNY, CDR2 SVGAGI (reference sequence). Trimming took 4 bases from V and 4 from J, leaving 16 bases between them. The CDR3 covers 15 residues.

The CDR3 nucleotides read TGTGCCAGCAAGGACAGTACCTACGAGCAGTACTTC. Translating it yields CASKDSTYEQYF. The rearrangement links TRBV10-3 to TRBJ2-7; a possible D gene is TRBD1 (6 bases). Looked up from germline, CDR1 is ENHRY and CDR2 is SYGVKD. V lost 10 bases to trimming and J lost 2 bases, with 12 bases between them. This CDR3 comprises 12 residues.

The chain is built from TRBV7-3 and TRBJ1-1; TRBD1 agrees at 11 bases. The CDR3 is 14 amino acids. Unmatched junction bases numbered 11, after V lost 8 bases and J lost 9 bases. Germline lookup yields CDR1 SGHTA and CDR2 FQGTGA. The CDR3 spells CASGPGTGGSKAFF. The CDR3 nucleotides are TGTGCCAGCGGACCCGGGACAGGGGGAAGTAAAGCTTTCTTT.

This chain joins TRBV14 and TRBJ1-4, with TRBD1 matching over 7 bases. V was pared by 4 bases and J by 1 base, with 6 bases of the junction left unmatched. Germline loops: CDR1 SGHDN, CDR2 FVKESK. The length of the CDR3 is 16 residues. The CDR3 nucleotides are TGTGCCAGCAGCCGACAGGGTCGTGGAACTAATGAAAAACTGTTTTTT. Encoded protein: CASSRQGRGTNEKLFF.

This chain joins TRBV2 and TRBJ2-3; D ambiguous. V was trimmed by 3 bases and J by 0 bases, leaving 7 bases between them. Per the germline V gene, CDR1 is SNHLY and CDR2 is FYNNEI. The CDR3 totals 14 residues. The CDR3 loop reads CASSEGWSTDTQYF. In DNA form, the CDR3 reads TGTGCCAGCAGTGAGGGCTGGAGCACAGATACGCAGTATTTT.

CDR3 residues: CASSHLGQTNTEAFF. The CDR3 DNA follows: TGCGCCAGCAGCCACCTAGGACAGACGAACACTGAAGCTTTCTTT. V and J are TRBV4-3 and TRBJ1-1; D possibly corresponds to TRBD1 (6 bases). The CDR3 runs to 15 residues. Germline V gene data show CDR1 as LGHNA and CDR2 as YSLEER. Deletions cut 3 bases from V and 1 base from J, with 12 bases between.

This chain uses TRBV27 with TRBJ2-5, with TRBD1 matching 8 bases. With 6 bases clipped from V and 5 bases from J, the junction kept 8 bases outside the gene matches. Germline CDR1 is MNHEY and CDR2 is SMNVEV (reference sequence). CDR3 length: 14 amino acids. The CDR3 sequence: CASRPGRGLETQYF. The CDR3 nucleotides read TGTGCCAGCAGGCCTGGCAGGGGGCTTGAGACCCAGTACTTC.

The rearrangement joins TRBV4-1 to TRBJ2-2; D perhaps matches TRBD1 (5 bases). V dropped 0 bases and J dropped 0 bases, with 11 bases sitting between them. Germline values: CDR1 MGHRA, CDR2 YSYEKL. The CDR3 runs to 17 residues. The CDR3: CASSQERGPSNTGELFF. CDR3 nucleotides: TGCGCCAGCAGCCAAGAAAGGGGTCCCTCGAACACCGGGGAGCTGTTTTTT.